This T cell receptor beta chain came from a study of beta chain features in type 1 diabetes. Germline V gene sequence: CDR1 MNHEY, CDR2 SVGAGI. V dropped 5 bases and J dropped 2; count of bases not matched to a gene: 2. The CDR3 is 15 amino acids. General study results and limits: Among all four CD4+ subsets, Type 1 diabetes patients had TCRB CDR3s that were moderately but significantly shorter.

Expressed TCRB transcripts were sequenced because the isolated RNA had all been reverse transcribed beforehand. Sequenced by immunoSEQ multiplex PCR; TCRdb stores in-frame clones only, minus some. Of a few hundred thousand clones listed, about 13% are singletons. With regard to this clone: What it recognizes is unknown.

One heparinised draw, averaging about 110 mL, was taken per donor. Sequenced sample: naive CD4+ T cells from blood. The J gene is TRBJ2-7, the V gene TRBV6-5; 14 bases align to TRBD2. The TCR sequence derives from a woman younger than 30 with type 1 diabetes. The CDR3 DNA follows: TGTGCCAGCAGTCGACTAGCGGGAGGGCCCTACGAGCAGTACGTC. It specifies CASSRLAGGPYEQYV.